This T cell receptor (beta chain) appears in the sequencing data of a study of blood T cell repertoires in COVID-19. Study overall: Specimens from acute and convalescent COVID-19 originated in the United States, Italy and Spain. T cells, B-cell-depleted T cells, or PBMCs provided the cDNA or gDNA that served as material.

Per the original data handling: Reference gene primers were amplified, and this amplification served to estimate nucleated cell counts. Generated by immunoSEQ multiplex PCR, the TCRdb table keeps only in-frame clones and is missing some. V and J calls and clone size are given by that table; D and trimming were obtained from the DNA. The data contain tens of thousands of clones, roughly 80% of them seen just once; the ten biggest clones take up roughly an eighth. This clone was recorded a few times. The V gene's germline CDR1 is MNHEY and CDR2 SMNVEV (reference sequence). The CDR3 sequence is 15 residues long. J was trimmed by 5 bases and V by 4 bases; bases with no gene match: 6.

The sequence derives from an elderly woman with acute or convalescent COVID-19. This chain uses TRBV27 with TRBJ2-7; 12 nucleotides agree with TRBD2. The sequencing input was peripheral blood. The CDR3 DNA reads as TGTGCCAGCAGTTCTGGGACTAGCGGGTATGACGAGCAGTACTTC. Translating it yields CASSSGTSGYDEQYF.